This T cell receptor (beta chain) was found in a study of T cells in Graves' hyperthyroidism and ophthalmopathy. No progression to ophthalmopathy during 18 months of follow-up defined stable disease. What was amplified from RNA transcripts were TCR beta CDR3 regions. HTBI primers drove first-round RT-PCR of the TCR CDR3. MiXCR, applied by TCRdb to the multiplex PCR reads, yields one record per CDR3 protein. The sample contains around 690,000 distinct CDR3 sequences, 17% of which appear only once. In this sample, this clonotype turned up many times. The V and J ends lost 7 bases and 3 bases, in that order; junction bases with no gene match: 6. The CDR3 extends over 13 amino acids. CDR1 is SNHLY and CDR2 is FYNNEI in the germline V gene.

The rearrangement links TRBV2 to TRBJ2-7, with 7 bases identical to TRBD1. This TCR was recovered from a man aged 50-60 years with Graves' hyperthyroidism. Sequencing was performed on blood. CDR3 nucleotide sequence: TGTGCCAGCATTTTAGACAGGGACTACGAGCAGTACTTC. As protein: CASILDRDYEQYF.